This T cell receptor (beta chain) is from a study of T cell responses to AZD1222 COVID-19 vaccine. Study results and limitations: Reportedly, close to half of spike-specific TCRs are directed against unmutated variant regions.

This clone came up once. What it binds is unknown. The germline gives CDR1 SGHTA, CDR2 FQGNSA. Trimming removed 5 bases from V and 8 bases from J; junction bases left unmatched: 8. The CDR3 is 13 residues long. The protocol was immunoSEQ multiplex PCR, while the TCRdb copy is restricted to in-frame clones and leaves out a portion. The sample lists over 120,000 clones; approximately 94% were seen once. The starting material was peripheral blood, obtained on day 0 of AZD1222 vaccination. This clonotype was sampled from an adult in good health. The gene calls are TRBV7-2 and TRBJ1-2, with TRBD1 matching over 7 bases. DNA of the CDR3: TGTGCCAGCAGCCAGGGGGGTTCCGGGGGCTACACCTTC. It translates to CASSQGGSGGYTF.